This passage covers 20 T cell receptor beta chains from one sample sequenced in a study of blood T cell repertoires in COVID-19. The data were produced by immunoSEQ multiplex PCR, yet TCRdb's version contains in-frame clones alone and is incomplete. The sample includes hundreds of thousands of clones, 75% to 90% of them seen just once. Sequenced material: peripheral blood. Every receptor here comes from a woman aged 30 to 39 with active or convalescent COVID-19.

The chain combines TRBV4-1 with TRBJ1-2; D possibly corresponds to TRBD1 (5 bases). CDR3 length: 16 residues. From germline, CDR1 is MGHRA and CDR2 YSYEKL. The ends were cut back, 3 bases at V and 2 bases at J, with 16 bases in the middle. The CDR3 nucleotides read TGCGCCAGCAGCCACTCTCCCGACAGCCCAAACTATGGCTACACCTTC. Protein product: CASSHSPDSPNYGYTF.

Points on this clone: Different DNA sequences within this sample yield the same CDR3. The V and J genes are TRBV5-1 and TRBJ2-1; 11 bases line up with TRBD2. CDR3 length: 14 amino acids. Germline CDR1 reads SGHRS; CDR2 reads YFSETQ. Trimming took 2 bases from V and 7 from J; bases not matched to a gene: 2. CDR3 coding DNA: TGCGCCAGCAGCTTTTTAGCGGGAGGGAATGAGCAGTTCTTC. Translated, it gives CASSFLAGGNEQFF. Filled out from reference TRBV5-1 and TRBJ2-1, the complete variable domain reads KAGVTQTPRYLIKTRGQQVTLSCSPISGHRSVSWYQQTPGQGLQFLFEYFSETQRNKGNFPGRFSGRQFSNSRSEMNVSTLELGDSALYLCASSFLAGGNEQFFGPGTRLTVL.

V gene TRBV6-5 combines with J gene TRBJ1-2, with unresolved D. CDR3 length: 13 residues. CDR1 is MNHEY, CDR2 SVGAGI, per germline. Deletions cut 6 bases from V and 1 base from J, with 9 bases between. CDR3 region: CASRFSGNYGYTF. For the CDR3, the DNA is TGTGCCAGCAGGTTCAGTGGTAACTATGGCTACACCTTC.

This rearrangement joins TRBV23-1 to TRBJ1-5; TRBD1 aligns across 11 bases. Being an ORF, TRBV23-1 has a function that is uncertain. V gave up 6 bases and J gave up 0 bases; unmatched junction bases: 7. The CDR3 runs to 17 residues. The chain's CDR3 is CASRPGQGVDSNQPQHF. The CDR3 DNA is TGCGCCAGCAGACCGGGACAGGGGGTGGATAGCAATCAGCCCCAGCATTTT.

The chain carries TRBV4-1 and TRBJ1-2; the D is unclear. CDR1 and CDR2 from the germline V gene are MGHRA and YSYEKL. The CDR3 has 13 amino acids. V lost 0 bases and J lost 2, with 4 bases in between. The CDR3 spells CASSQESNYGYTF. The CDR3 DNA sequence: TGCGCCAGCAGCCAAGAGTCGAACTATGGCTACACCTTC.

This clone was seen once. CDR3 sequence: CASSPPGGFTEAFF. As DNA, the CDR3 is TGTGCCAGCAGCCCCCCAGGGGGCTTCACTGAAGCTTTCTTT. The genes are TRBV28 and TRBJ1-1; 8 nucleotides align to TRBD1. V shed 6 bases, J shed 4 bases, and the junction held 7 bases outside the gene matches. The CDR3 extends over 14 amino acids. Germline V gene lookup returns CDR1 MDHEN and CDR2 SYDVKM.

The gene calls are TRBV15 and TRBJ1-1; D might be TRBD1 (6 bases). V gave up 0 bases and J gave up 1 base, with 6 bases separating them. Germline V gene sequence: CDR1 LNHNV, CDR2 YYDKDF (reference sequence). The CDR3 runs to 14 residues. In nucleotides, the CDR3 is TGTGCCACCAGCAGAGAACAGGGGAACACTGAAGCTTTCTTT. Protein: CATSREQGNTEAFF. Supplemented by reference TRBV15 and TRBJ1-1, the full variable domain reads DAMVIQNPRYQVTQFGKPVTLSCSQTLNHNVMYWYQQKSSQAPKLLFHYYDKDFNNEADTPDNFQSRRPNTSFCFLDIRSPGLGDTAMYLCATSREQGNTEAFFGQGTRLTVV.

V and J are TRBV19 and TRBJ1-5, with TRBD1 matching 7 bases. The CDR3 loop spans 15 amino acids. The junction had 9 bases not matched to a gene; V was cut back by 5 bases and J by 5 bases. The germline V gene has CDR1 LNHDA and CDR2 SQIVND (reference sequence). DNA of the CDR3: TGTGCCAGTAGTGGCAGACAGGGAACGGATCAGCCCCAGCATTTT. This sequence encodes CASSGRQGTDQPQHF.

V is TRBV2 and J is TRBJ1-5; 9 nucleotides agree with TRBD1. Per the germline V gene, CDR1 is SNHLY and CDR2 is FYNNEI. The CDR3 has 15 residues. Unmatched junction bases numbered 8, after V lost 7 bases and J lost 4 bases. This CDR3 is CASNSGTGRNQPQHF. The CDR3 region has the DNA TGTGCCAGCAATTCCGGGACAGGGAGAAATCAGCCCCAGCATTTT.

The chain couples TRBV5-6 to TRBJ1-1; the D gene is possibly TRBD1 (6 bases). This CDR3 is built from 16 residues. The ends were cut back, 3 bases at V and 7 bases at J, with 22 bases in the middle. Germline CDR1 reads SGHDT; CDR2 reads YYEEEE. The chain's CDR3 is CASSSSSLYRAYEAFF. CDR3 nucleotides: TGTGCCAGCAGCTCATCCAGCCTTTACAGGGCATATGAAGCTTTCTTT.

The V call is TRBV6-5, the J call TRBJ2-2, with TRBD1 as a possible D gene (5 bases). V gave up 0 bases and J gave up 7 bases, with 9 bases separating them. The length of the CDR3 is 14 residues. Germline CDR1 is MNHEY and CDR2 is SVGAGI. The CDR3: CASSYSQVDGELFF. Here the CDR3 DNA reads TGTGCCAGCAGTTACTCACAGGTGGACGGGGAGCTGTTTTTT.

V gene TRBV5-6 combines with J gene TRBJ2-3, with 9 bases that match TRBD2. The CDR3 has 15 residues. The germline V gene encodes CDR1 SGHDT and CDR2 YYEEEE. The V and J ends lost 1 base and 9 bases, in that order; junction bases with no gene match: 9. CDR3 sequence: CASSLLGLAVGTQYF. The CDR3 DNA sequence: TGTGCCAGCAGCTTGTTGGGACTAGCAGTAGGGACGCAGTATTTT. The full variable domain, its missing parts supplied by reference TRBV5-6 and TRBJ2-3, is DAGVTQSPTHLIKTRGQQVTLRCSPKSGHDTVSWYQQALGQGPQFIFQYYEEEERQRGNFPDRFSGHQFPNYSSELNVNALLLGDSALYLCASSLLGLAVGTQYFGPGTRLTVL.

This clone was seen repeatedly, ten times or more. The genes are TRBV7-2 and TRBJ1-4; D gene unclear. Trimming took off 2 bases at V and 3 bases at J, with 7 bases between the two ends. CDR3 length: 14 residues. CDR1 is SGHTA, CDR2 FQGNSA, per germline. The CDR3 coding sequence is TGTGCCAGCAGCTTAAGCGGATCTAATGAAAAACTGTTTTTT. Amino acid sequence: CASSLSGSNEKLFF.

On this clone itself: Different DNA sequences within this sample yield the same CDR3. The CDR3 spells CASSPRTDMNTEAFF. The CDR3 coding sequence is TGTGCCAGCTCACCAAGGACAGATATGAACACTGAAGCTTTCTTT. The genes are TRBV18 and TRBJ1-1; tentative D call: TRBD1 (6 bases). CDR3 size: 15 residues. V was pared by 2 bases and J by 0 bases, with 10 bases between. The germline V gene has CDR1 KGHSH and CDR2 LQKENI.

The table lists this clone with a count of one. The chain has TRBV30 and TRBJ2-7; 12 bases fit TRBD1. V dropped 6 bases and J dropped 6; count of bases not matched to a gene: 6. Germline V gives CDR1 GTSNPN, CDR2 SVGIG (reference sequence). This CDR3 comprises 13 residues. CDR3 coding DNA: TGTGCCTGTAAGGGGACAGGGGGCCCCGAGCAGTACTTC. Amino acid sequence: CACKGTGGPEQYF.

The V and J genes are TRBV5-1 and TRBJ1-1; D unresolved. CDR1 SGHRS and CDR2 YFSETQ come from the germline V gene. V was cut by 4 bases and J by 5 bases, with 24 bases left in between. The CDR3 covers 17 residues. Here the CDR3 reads CASSPSPGEQRFTEAFF. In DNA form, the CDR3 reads TGCGCCAGCAGCCCGTCACCCGGGGAACAGAGATTTACTGAAGCTTTCTTT.

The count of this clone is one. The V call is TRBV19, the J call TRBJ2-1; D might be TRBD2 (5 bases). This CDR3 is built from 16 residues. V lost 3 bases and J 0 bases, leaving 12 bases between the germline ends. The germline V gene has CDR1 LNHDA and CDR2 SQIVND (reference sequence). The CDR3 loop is CASSIQFGSSYNEQFF. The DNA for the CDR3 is TGTGCCAGTAGTATCCAATTTGGGAGCTCCTACAATGAGCAGTTCTTC.

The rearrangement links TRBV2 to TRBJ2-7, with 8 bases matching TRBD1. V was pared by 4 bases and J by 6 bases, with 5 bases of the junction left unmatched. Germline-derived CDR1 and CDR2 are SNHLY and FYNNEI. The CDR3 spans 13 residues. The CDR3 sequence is CASSAGQVTEQYF. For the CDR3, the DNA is TGTGCCAGCAGTGCGGGACAGGTAACCGAGCAGTACTTC.

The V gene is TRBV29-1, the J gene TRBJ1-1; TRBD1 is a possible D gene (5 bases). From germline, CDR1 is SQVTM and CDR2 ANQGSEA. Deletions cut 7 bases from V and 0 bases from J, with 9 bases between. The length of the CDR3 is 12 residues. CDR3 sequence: CSGRQMNTEAFF. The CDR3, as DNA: TGCAGCGGAAGACAGATGAACACTGAAGCTTTCTTT.

This CDR3 is CASSSRQNSYEQYF. CDR3 coding DNA: TGTGCCAGCAGCTCCCGACAGAACTCCTACGAGCAGTACTTC. This rearrangement joins TRBV7-9 to TRBJ2-7; D is possibly TRBD1 (5 bases). The CDR3 has 14 residues. Germline V gives CDR1 SEHNR, CDR2 FQNEAQ (reference sequence). Trimming stripped 4 bases from V and 0 bases from J, with 10 bases between.